These 18 T cell receptor beta chains came from one sample sequenced in a study of T cell repertoires in ileal Crohn's disease. The repertoire was sequenced with immunoSEQ multiplex PCR; TCRdb's copy has only in-frame clones and lacks some. The sample has 6,600 or so clones, around two thirds seen once. The sample's time point: proximal margin of the surgical specimen (macroscopically non-inflamed). The sequenced material came from ileal tissue. The source is an adult with Crohn's disease.

The chain couples TRBV19 to TRBJ2-7, with TRBD1 matching 7 bases. The CDR3 covers 15 residues. Unmatched junction bases numbered 8, after V lost 6 bases and J lost 0 bases. CDR1 is LNHDA and CDR2 is SQIVND in the germline V gene (reference sequence). CDR3 DNA sequence: TGTGCCAGTAGCCTTTTCGGGACAGACTCCTACGAGCAGTACTTC. Translating it yields CASSLFGTDSYEQYF. Using reference TRBV19 and TRBJ2-7 for the parts outside the CDR3, the full variable domain is DGGITQSPKYLFRKEGQNVTLSCEQNLNHDAMYWYRQDPGQGLRLIYYSQIVNDFQKGDIAEGYSVSREKKESFPLTVTSAQKNPTAFYLCASSLFGTDSYEQYFGPGTRLTVT.

This chain joins TRBV6-1 and TRBJ2-7; D is possibly TRBD2 (6 bases). Trimming removed 5 bases at V and 2 bases at J, with 13 bases between. Germline V gene lookup returns CDR1 MNHNS and CDR2 SASEGT. The CDR3 has 14 residues. CDR3 residues: CASSPGDLPYEQYF. CDR3 bases: TGTGCCAGCAGTCCTGGGGACTTACCCTACGAGCAGTACTTC.

This clone came up once. The rearrangement uses TRBV6-5 and TRBJ2-7, with D perhaps TRBD1 (5 bases). The CDR3 sequence is 13 residues long. CDR1 MNHEY and CDR2 SVGAGI come from the germline V gene. V shed 7 bases and J shed 3 bases, with 13 bases lying between them. CDR3 bases: TGTGCCAGCACCAAGGGGCCGAACTACGAGCAGTACTTC. Translating gives CASTKGPNYEQYF.

The chain combines TRBV4-3 with TRBJ2-5; TRBD1 agrees at 10 bases. The CDR3 runs to 17 residues. Losses at the gene ends were 3 bases for V and 2 bases for J; bases not matched to a gene: 9. CDR1 LGHNA and CDR2 YSLEER come from the germline V gene. The CDR3 loop is CASSHWSGQGLQETQYF. Here the CDR3 DNA reads TGCGCCAGCAGCCACTGGTCGGGACAGGGGCTTCAAGAGACCCAGTACTTC.

The chain uses TRBV6-6 and TRBJ2-7; TRBD1 agrees at 7 bases. The CDR3 totals 15 residues. The V segment lost 4 bases and the J segment 3 bases; nucleotides outside the gene matches: 9. Germline V CDR1 and CDR2: MNHNY, SVGAGI (reference sequence). CDR3 protein: CASSSRPDRVYEQYF. Written as DNA, the CDR3 is TGTGCCAGCAGTTCCCGGCCTGACAGGGTCTACGAGCAGTACTTC.

This sequence joins TRBV18 and TRBJ2-7, with 9 bases that match TRBD2. CDR3 length: 16 residues. The germline V gene has CDR1 KGHSH and CDR2 LQKENI. With V trimmed by 3 bases and J by 0 bases, 6 bases remained unmatched. The DNA of the CDR3 is TGTGCCAGCTCACCCGTTAGCGGGAGTACCTCCTACGAGCAGTACTTC. Translated, it gives CASSPVSGSTSYEQYF.

This rearrangement joins TRBV5-1 to TRBJ2-2; 7 bases fit TRBD2. CDR3 size: 15 residues. Germline loops: CDR1 SGHRS, CDR2 YFSETQ. J was trimmed by 2 bases and V by 2 bases; bases with no gene match: 3. This chain's CDR3 is CASSLGLENTGELFF. CDR3 in DNA: TGCGCCAGCAGCTTAGGACTAGAAAACACCGGGGAGCTGTTTTTT.

The rearrangement uses TRBV28 and TRBJ2-5; maybe TRBD2 (5 bases). The CDR3 covers 12 residues. Germline CDR1 MDHEN, CDR2 SYDVKM. Trimming pared 8 bases from V and 5 bases from J, leaving 12 bases between. The CDR3 DNA reads as TGTGCCAGCGGTCGGAGGAGGGAGACCCAGTACTTC. As protein: CASGRRRETQYF.

This clone was observed once. This chain joins TRBV7-3 and TRBJ2-1, with TRBD2 matching 11 bases. This CDR3 comprises 16 residues. With V trimmed by 3 bases and J by 4 bases, 5 bases remained unmatched. Germline CDR1 reads SGHTA; CDR2 reads FQGTGA. The CDR3 DNA reads TGTGCCAGCAGCTTCCAGGGGACTAGCGGTTACAATGAGCAGTTCTTC. Translation: CASSFQGTSGYNEQFF. The full variable domain, in which reference TRBV7-3 and TRBJ2-1 provide the parts outside the CDR3, is GAGVSQTPSNKVTEKGKYVELRCDPISGHTALYWYRQSLGQGPEFLIYFQGTGAADDSGLPNDRFFAVRPEGSVSTLKIQRTERGDSAVYLCASSFQGTSGYNEQFFGPGTRLTVL.

This chain uses TRBV11-3 with TRBJ2-7; 11 positions match TRBD1. Germline-derived CDR1 and CDR2 are SGHNT and YENEEA. This CDR3 is 14 amino acids long. V lost 4 bases and J lost 5; bases outside the gene matches: 4. This CDR3 reads CASSSTGQGDEQYF. DNA of the CDR3: TGTGCCAGCAGCTCGACGGGACAGGGGGACGAGCAGTACTTC. Complete variable domain (other parts from reference TRBV11-3 and TRBJ2-7): EAGVVQSPRYKIIEKKQPVAFWCNPISGHNTLYWYLQNLGQGPELLIRYENEEAVDDSQLPKDRFSAERLKGVDSTLKIQPAELGDSAVYLCASSSTGQGDEQYFGPGTRLTVT.

This sequence joins TRBV27 and TRBJ1-5; 11 nucleotides match TRBD1. The CDR3 contains 16 residues. The germline V gene has CDR1 MNHEY and CDR2 SMNVEV (reference sequence). With 5 bases clipped from V and 6 bases from J, the junction kept 9 bases outside the gene matches. The CDR3, as DNA: TGTGCCAGCAGTGCATTGGGACAGGGGGGTGGTCAGCCCCAGCATTTT. It codes for CASSALGQGGGQPQHF.

DNA for the CDR3: TGTGCCAGTAGTATAGTCACTAGCGGGAGGGCCACCCCTACCGAGCAGTTCTTC. Its protein product is CASSIVTSGRATPTEQFF. The chain recombines TRBV19 with TRBJ2-1, with 13 positions matching TRBD2. Germline lookup yields CDR1 LNHDA and CDR2 SQIVND (reference sequence). The length of the CDR3 is 18 residues. V shed 1 base and J 10 bases; nucleotides not matched to a gene: 13.

The table lists this clone with a few counts. One end of the junction is discordant with germline, which a read error may explain. The identical CDR3 is also encoded by other nucleotide sequences in the sample. V and J are TRBV5-1 and TRBJ2-7; no clear D. Germline loops: CDR1 SGHRS, CDR2 YFSETQ. The CDR3 has 13 residues. The CDR3 loop is CASSQTATYEQYF. CDR3 nucleotide sequence: TGTGCCAGCAGCCAGACTGCTACCTACGAGCAGTACTTC.

This clone occurred a few times. This chain joins TRBV11-2 and TRBJ2-5; D not resolved. V lost 3 bases and J lost 4, with 15 bases in between. This CDR3 region has 15 residues. In germline, CDR1 is SGHAT, CDR2 FQNNGV. The CDR3 nucleotides read TGTGCCAGCAGCTTGAGGTTCGGGCCCCGAGAGACCCAGTACTTC. This sequence encodes CASSLRFGPRETQYF. Variable domain in full (rest from reference TRBV11-2 and TRBJ2-5): EAGVAQSPRYKIIEKRQSVAFWCNPISGHATLYWYQQILGQGPKLLIQFQNNGVVDDSQLPKDRFSAERLKGVDSTLKIQPAKLEDSAVYLCASSLRFGPRETQYFGPGTRLLVL.

The chain joins TRBV7-8 to TRBJ1-5; 7 bases align to TRBD1. CDR3 length equals 15 residues. V shed 5 bases, J shed 3 bases, and the junction held 7 bases outside the gene matches. Germline CDR1 SGHVS, CDR2 FQNEAQ. DNA of the CDR3: TGTGCCAGCAGCCCGGGACAGTCCTTCAATCAGCCCCAGCATTTT. Translated: CASSPGQSFNQPQHF.

The chain carries TRBV10-2 and TRBJ2-7; TRBD2 agrees at 9 bases. After removal of 4 bases from V and 5 bases from J, the junction contained 3 bases not matched to a gene. CDR1 is WSHSY and CDR2 is SAAADI in the germline V gene. The CDR3 is 13 amino acids. CDR3 DNA sequence: TGCGCCAGCAGTGCGGTAGCGGGAGACGAGCAGTACTTC. This codes for CASSAVAGDEQYF.

This chain joins TRBV11-2 and TRBJ2-1; 7 positions agree with TRBD2. This CDR3 has 13 residues. Germline assignment: CDR1 SGHAT and CDR2 FQNNGV. J was trimmed by 1 base and V by 8 bases; bases with no gene match: 2. The CDR3 here is CASRAGSYNEQFF. The CDR3 bases are TGTGCCAGCCGAGCGGGGTCCTACAATGAGCAGTTCTTC. The full variable domain, rest sourced from reference TRBV11-2 and TRBJ2-1, is EAGVAQSPRYKIIEKRQSVAFWCNPISGHATLYWYQQILGQGPKLLIQFQNNGVVDDSQLPKDRFSAERLKGVDSTLKIQPAKLEDSAVYLCASRAGSYNEQFFGPGTRLTVL.

This clone was observed a few times. The rearrangement joins TRBV7-2 to TRBJ2-7; D not certain. Trimming took off 5 bases at V and 3 bases at J, with 5 bases between the two ends. CDR3 length equals 11 residues. Germline CDR1 and CDR2: SGHTA and FQGNSA. The CDR3 DNA reads as TGTGCCAGCAGCCGATTCTACGAGCAGTACTTC. Its protein is CASSRFYEQYF.